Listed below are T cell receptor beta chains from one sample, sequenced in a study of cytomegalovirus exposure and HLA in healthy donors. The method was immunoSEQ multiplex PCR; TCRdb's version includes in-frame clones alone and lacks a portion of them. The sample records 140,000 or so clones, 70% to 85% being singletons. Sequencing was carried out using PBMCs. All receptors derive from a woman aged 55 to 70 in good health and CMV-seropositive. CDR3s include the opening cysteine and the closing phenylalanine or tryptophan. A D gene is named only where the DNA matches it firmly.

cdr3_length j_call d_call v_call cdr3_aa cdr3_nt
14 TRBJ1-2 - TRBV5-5 CASSSLTGSDGYTF TGTGCCAGCAGCTCCTTAACAGGGTCTGATGGCTACACCTTC
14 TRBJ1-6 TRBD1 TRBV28 CASSPGQGAPPLHF TGTGCCAGCAGTCCCGGACAGGGAGCCCCACCCCTCCACTTT
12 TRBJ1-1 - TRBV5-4 CASSHRDTEAFF TGTGCCAGCAGCCACCGGGACACTGAAGCTTTCTTT
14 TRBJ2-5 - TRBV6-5 CASSYALGGETQYF TGTGCCAGCAGTTACGCCCTAGGAGGAGAGACCCAGTACTTC
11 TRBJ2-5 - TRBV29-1 CSAGNPETQYF TGCAGCGCAGGGAATCCGGAGACCCAGTACTTC
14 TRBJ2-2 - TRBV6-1 CASSRDSSTGELFF TGTGCCAGCAGCCGGGACTCAAGCACCGGGGAGCTGTTTTTT
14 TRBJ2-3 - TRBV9 CASSVRWSTDTQYF TGTGCCAGCAGCGTTCGGTGGAGCACAGATACGCAGTATTTT
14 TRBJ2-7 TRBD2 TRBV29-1 CSVLHSGRPYEQYF TGCAGCGTTCTTCATAGCGGGAGACCCTACGAGCAGTACTTC
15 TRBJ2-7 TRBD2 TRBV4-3 CASSQGAGGPYEQYF TGCGCCAGCAGCCAAGGAGCGGGAGGACCCTACGAGCAGTACTTC
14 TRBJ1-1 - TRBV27 CASGPGFMNTEAFF TGTGCCAGCGGACCAGGGTTTATGAACACTGAAGCTTTCTTT
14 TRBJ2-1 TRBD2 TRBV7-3 CASSTTSGANEQFF TGTGCCAGCAGCACTACTAGCGGGGCTAATGAGCAGTTCTTC
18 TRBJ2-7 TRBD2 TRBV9 CASSAPGSGSHPSYEQYF TGTGCCAGCAGCGCCCCGGGGAGCGGGAGTCACCCTAGCTACGAGCAGTACTTC
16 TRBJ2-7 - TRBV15 CATSRDVTGSSYEQYF TGTGCCACCAGCAGAGATGTAACAGGGTCATCCTACGAGCAGTACTTC
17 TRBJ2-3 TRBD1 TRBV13 CASSLRLVTGGGDTQYF TGTGCCAGCAGCTTAAGGCTCGTGACAGGGGGAGGAGATACGCAGTATTTT
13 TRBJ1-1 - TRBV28 CASNREMNTEAFF TGTGCCAGCAACAGGGAAATGAACACTGAAGCTTTCTTT
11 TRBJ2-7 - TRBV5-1 CASSLRGEQYF TGCGCCAGCAGCTTGAGGGGCGAGCAGTACTTC
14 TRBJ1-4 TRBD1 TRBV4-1 CASSPDRNNEKLFF TGCGCCAGCAGCCCGGACAGGAATAATGAAAAACTGTTTTTT
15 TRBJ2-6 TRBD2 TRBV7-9 CASSFGRGEANVLTF TGTGCCAGCAGCTTCGGGCGGGGGGAGGCCAACGTCCTGACTTTC
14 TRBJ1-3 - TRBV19 CASSTQGSGNTIYF TGTGCCAGTAGTACGCAGGGTTCTGGAAACACCATATATTTT
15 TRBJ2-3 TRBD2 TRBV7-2 CASSPSGYSTDTQYF TGTGCCAGCAGCCCTAGCGGATACAGCACAGATACGCAGTATTTT
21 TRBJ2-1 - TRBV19 CASTMGASGRGVSSPYNEQFF TGTGCCAGTACCATGGGGGCGTCGGGACGAGGAGTAAGTTCCCCATACAATGAGCAGTTCTTC
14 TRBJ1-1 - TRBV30 CAWSVEVTNTEAFF TGTGCCTGGAGTGTAGAGGTCACAAACACTGAAGCTTTCTTT
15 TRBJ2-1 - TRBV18 CASSPAPPGEDEQFF TGTGCCAGCTCACCAGCCCCCCCCGGGGAAGATGAGCAGTTCTTC
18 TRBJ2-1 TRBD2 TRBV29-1 CSVEGHLSAGGFYNEQFF TGCAGCGTTGAAGGCCACTTAAGTGCGGGGGGGTTTTACAATGAGCAGTTCTTC
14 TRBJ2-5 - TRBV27 CASRRNRAAMAQYF TGTGCCAGCCGGAGAAACAGGGCTGCAATGGCCCAGTACTTC
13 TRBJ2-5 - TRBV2 CARSGLARSELYF TGTGCCAGATCCGGGCTAGCGAGGTCCGAGTTATACTTC
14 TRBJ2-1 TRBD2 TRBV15 CATSRGGSYNEQFF TGTGCCACCAGCAGGGGGGGGTCCTACAATGAGCAGTTCTTC
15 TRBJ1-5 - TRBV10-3 CAISDAGVINQPQHF TGTGCCATCAGTGACGCAGGGGTGATCAATCAGCCCCAGCATTTT
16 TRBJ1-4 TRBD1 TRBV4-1 CASSQGLRDRSEKLFF TGCGCCAGCAGCCAAGGCCTCCGGGACAGAAGTGAAAAACTGTTTTTT
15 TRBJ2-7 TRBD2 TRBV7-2 CASSFSGITSYEQYF TGTGCCAGCAGCTTTAGCGGGATTACTTCCTACGAGCAGTACTTC
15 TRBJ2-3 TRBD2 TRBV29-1 CSESTSGRGEDTQYF TGCAGCGAATCGACTAGCGGGAGAGGGGAAGATACGCAGTATTTT
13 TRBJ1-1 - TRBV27 CASSLEGSTEAFF TGTGCCAGCAGTCTCGAAGGGAGCACTGAAGCTTTCTTT
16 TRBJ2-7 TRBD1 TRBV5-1 CASSPARDRGTYEQYF TGCGCCAGCAGCCCGGCGCGAGACAGGGGAACCTACGAGCAGTACTTC
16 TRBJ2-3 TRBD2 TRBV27 CASRQLAGGVIDTQYF TGTGCCAGCAGACAACTAGCGGGAGGGGTAATAGATACGCAGTATTTT
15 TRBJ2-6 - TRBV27 CASSDTGSGANVLTF TGTGCCAGCAGTGATACAGGGTCCGGGGCCAACGTCCTGACTTTC
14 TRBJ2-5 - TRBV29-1 CSVATSQIQETQYF TGCAGCGTTGCAACTAGTCAAATCCAAGAGACCCAGTACTTC
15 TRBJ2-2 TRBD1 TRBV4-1 CASSQLQGALGELFF TGCGCCAGCAGCCAATTACAGGGGGCGCTTGGGGAGCTGTTTTTT